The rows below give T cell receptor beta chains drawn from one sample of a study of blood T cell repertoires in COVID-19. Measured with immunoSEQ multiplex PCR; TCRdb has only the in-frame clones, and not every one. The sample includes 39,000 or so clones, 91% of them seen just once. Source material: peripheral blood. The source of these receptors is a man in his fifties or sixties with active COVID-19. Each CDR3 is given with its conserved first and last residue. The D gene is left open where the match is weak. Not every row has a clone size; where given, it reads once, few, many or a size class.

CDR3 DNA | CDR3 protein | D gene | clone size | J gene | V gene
TGCGCCAGCAGCCGAGGACAGGGTACGGGCTACACCTTC | CASSRGQGTGYTF | TRBD1 | once | TRBJ1-2 | TRBV5-1
TGCGCCAGCAGCTTGGAAAGGGCGGGGGCTTACGAGCAGTACTTC | CASSLERAGAYEQYF | . | . | TRBJ2-7 | TRBV5-1
TGTGCCAGCAGCTTAAGCGGGAATGAGCAGTTCTTC | CASSLSGNEQFF | . | . | TRBJ2-1 | TRBV7-2
TGTGCCAGCAGCTTGCACGGGATGACTGAAGCTTTCTTT | CASSLHGMTEAFF | . | . | TRBJ1-1 | TRBV7-6
TGTGCCAGCAGCTTAAGCGTGGACAATGAGCAGTTCTTC | CASSLSVDNEQFF | . | . | TRBJ2-1 | TRBV5-5
TGTGCCAGCAGCTTGGGACTAGCGGGGCGCACAGATACGCAGTATTTT | CASSLGLAGRTDTQYF | TRBD2 | once | TRBJ2-3 | TRBV5-5
TGTGCCAGCAGTTACTTGGCGGGCGCGGAGACCCAGTACTTC | CASSYLAGAETQYF | . | . | TRBJ2-5 | TRBV6-5
TGTGCCAGCACCCACCCCGAGAACGAGCAGTACTTC | CASTHPENEQYF | . | few | TRBJ2-7 | TRBV7-2
TGTGCCAGCAGCCCCCCCCTTGTTATCACCGGGGAGCTGTTTTTT | CASSPPLVITGELFF | . | . | TRBJ2-2 | TRBV11-2
TGTGCTAGTGGTTTGGACAGGGGAATGGAGCAGTACTTC | CASGLDRGMEQYF | TRBD1 | . | TRBJ2-7 | TRBV12-5
TGTGCCAGCAGCCCCGGACTAGCGGAAGGGAAAGGGGCCTTCGAGCAGTACTTC | CASSPGLAEGKGAFEQYF | TRBD2 | . | TRBJ2-7 | TRBV7-4
TGCGCCAGCGGTACTTTAACCTCGGGACAGGGAGAAGCTTTCTTT | CASGTLTSGQGEAFF | TRBD1 | . | TRBJ1-1 | TRBV5-1
TGTGCCAGCAAGGCCCTAGGCGGGGGGTTCACAGATACGCAGTATTTT | CASKALGGGFTDTQYF | TRBD2 | once | TRBJ2-3 | TRBV7-2
TGTGCCAGCAGTGCAGCGGGGGGGCTGCAGTTCTTC | CASSAAGGLQFF | TRBD2 | . | TRBJ2-1 | TRBV2
TGTGCCAGCAGCTTTTCGGATACGCAGTATTTT | CASSFSDTQYF | . | . | TRBJ2-3 | TRBV7-9
TGTGCCAGTAGTACCAATACAGGGTACGCTGAAGCTTTCTTT | CASSTNTGYAEAFF | . | . | TRBJ1-1 | TRBV19
TGTGCCAGCAGTGCTGCTAATCACATTCAGTACTTC | CASSAANHIQYF | . | . | TRBJ2-4 | TRBV2
TGTGCCAGTCAGCGGTACGAGTCCGGGGAGCTGTTTTTT | CASQRYESGELFF | . | few | TRBJ2-2 | TRBV19
TGCAGCGTTGTTATAAATGCGGGTTCCAATCAGCCCCAGCATTTT | CSVVINAGSNQPQHF | . | . | TRBJ1-5 | TRBV29-1
TGCGCCAGCAGCCGGGGACAGGACACTGAAGCTTTCTTT | CASSRGQDTEAFF | TRBD1 | . | TRBJ1-1 | TRBV4-1
TGTGCCAGCAGCTCGGCTAAGTGGAGCGAGACCCAGTACTTC | CASSSAKWSETQYF | . | . | TRBJ2-5 | TRBV7-8
TGCGCCAGCAGCCAAGAGGTTAGACGGGAGGGGGTCTATGGCTACACCTTC | CASSQEVRREGVYGYTF | . | . | TRBJ1-2 | TRBV4-3
TGTGCCAGCAGCCAAGTAGATCTAGACGGGTCTGGAAACACCATATATTTT | CASSQVDLDGSGNTIYF | . | . | TRBJ1-3 | TRBV4-2
TGTGCCTGGAGTGTGTCAGGGAGCACAGATACGCAGTATTTT | CAWSVSGSTDTQYF | . | . | TRBJ2-3 | TRBV30
TGTGCCAGCAGCGTAGAAACGAGGTCTTGGTACGAGCAGTACTTC | CASSVETRSWYEQYF | . | . | TRBJ2-7 | TRBV9
TGTGCCTCCCGGGGACAAGAGGATCAGCCCCAGCATTTT | CASRGQEDQPQHF | . | . | TRBJ1-5 | TRBV10-3
TGCGCCAGCAGCTTGGTACAGGGGACTACCGGGGAGCTGTTTTTT | CASSLVQGTTGELFF | . | . | TRBJ2-2 | TRBV5-1
TGTGCCAGCAGCCATTACGGAGAACGGAACACTGAAGCTTTCTTT | CASSHYGERNTEAFF | . | once | TRBJ1-1 | TRBV3-1/TRBV3-2
TGTGCCAGCTCACCCGGGACTAGCGGGGGCGATCAGTACTTC | CASSPGTSGGDQYF | TRBD2 | once | TRBJ2-4 | TRBV18
TGTGCCAGCAGCCCTTGGTTAGGGGGCAGTGGATACAATGAGCAGTTCTTC | CASSPWLGGSGYNEQFF | TRBD1 | . | TRBJ2-1 | TRBV5-5
TGTGCCAGCAGCCAGGGGCTTAGCACAGATACGCAGTATTTT | CASSQGLSTDTQYF | . | . | TRBJ2-3 | TRBV3-1/TRBV3-2
TGTGCCAGCAGCCCAGGGTCAATGACAGGTTTAACTAACTATGGCTACACCTTC | CASSPGSMTGLTNYGYTF | . | few | TRBJ1-2 | TRBV9
TGTGCCAGCTCACCTCGAGGCGTGACCTACAATGAGCAGTTCTTC | CASSPRGVTYNEQFF | . | . | TRBJ2-1 | TRBV18
TGCAGCGTGACAGGGGACAATCAGCCCCAGCATTTT | CSVTGDNQPQHF | TRBD1 | . | TRBJ1-5 | TRBV29-1
TGTGCCAGCAGTTACAAAGCCACCCTGGCACAGGGCAGAGATACGCAGTATTTT | CASSYKATLAQGRDTQYF | . | . | TRBJ2-3 | TRBV6-2/TRBV6-3
TGTGCCAGCAGTTCGGACAGAAAAGGAAACACCATATATTTT | CASSSDRKGNTIYF | . | . | TRBJ1-3 | TRBV6-6
TGTGCCTGGAGTGTGACAGGGAGGATTCACTATGGCTACACCTTC | CAWSVTGRIHYGYTF | TRBD1 | . | TRBJ1-2 | TRBV30
TGCGCCAGCAGCCTACTCGAGCCTAGCGGTTACAATGAGCAGTTCTTC | CASSLLEPSGYNEQFF | TRBD2 | . | TRBJ2-1 | TRBV4-1
TGTGCCAGCAGCCACGGGGGGGCTCGGGGCACCATATATTTT | CASSHGGARGTIYF | . | . | TRBJ1-3 | TRBV7-9
TGTGCCAGCAACCAAAGACGGGACAGTTACAATGAGCAGTTCTTC | CASNQRRDSYNEQFF | TRBD1 | . | TRBJ2-1 | TRBV27
TGTGCCAGCAGTGAAGCGCTTGGGGCAGGGCATCGCAATGAGCAGTTCTTC | CASSEALGAGHRNEQFF | . | . | TRBJ2-1 | TRBV2
TGTGCCAGCAGCCCCAGCGGGCCTGCGTCCTACGAGCAGTACTTC | CASSPSGPASYEQYF | . | . | TRBJ2-7 | TRBV6-5
TGTGCCAGCAGCCGGGGACTAGCGGGGGGGCGATTTTCGGATGAGCAGTTCTTC | CASSRGLAGGRFSDEQFF | TRBD2 | once | TRBJ2-1 | TRBV7-2
TGCAGCGTTGCTGACACCGGGACAGGGGGCGAGTCCTACGAGCAGTACTTC | CSVADTGTGGESYEQYF | TRBD1 | . | TRBJ2-7 | TRBV29-1
TGTGCCAGTAGCCCGAGGACAGGGGCGGGGGAGACCCAGTACTTC | CASSPRTGAGETQYF | TRBD1 | . | TRBJ2-5 | TRBV19
TGTGCCAGCAGCAAGGAGAGGGACAATCAGCCCCAGCATTTT | CASSKERDNQPQHF | . | . | TRBJ1-5 | TRBV6-2/TRBV6-3
TGTGCCAGCAGCCCTAGAGGACAGGAGATAACTGAAGCTTTCTTT | CASSPRGQEITEAFF | TRBD1 | . | TRBJ1-1 | TRBV9
TGTGCCAGCAGCTTAACGGGGAGGAACTATGGCTACACCTTC | CASSLTGRNYGYTF | . | . | TRBJ1-2 | TRBV5-4
TGTGCCAGCAGTAGGACACTTTCCCAGCCCCAGCATTTT | CASSRTLSQPQHF | . | . | TRBJ1-5 | TRBV6-5
TGTGCCAGCAGCAACTTAGCGGGAGCGGCAGATACGCAGTATTTT | CASSNLAGAADTQYF | TRBD2 | . | TRBJ2-3 | TRBV2
TGTGCCAGCAGCTTAGATTTAAACGGGAGGGGGGGCTACAATGAGCAGTTCTTC | CASSLDLNGRGGYNEQFF | TRBD2 | . | TRBJ2-1 | TRBV11-2